The clone carrying this T cell receptor beta chain was detected only a few times. Its target is not known. Through a sample-barcoded 5' primer and a J-beta primer mix, a second PCR was run for roughly 6 to 11 cycles. TCRdb re-analysed the 5' RACE reads in MiXCR, keeping a single row per CDR3 protein. Counted here are 750,000 to 950,000 distinct CDR3 sequences, 20% to 30% occurring once; the ten biggest clones make up about 2.9%. The data derive from a study of blood T cells in healthy people across ages. Findings of the study overall: Among long-lived donors, naive CD4+ cells were more numerous and diversity higher than in aged donors.

Germline V gives CDR1 SGHDT, CDR2 YYEEEE. CDR3 size: 15 residues. V lost 2 bases and J 5 bases, leaving 16 bases between the germline ends. This same sample was also taken into another study, of T cells of mothers and their children. That source adds: Slightly higher overlap, not significant, was seen in related mother-child pairs than in unrelated pairs.

The sequence was collected from a boy aged 5-17 years in good health. Source material: blood. The rearrangement links TRBV5-6 to TRBJ2-5; TRBD1 might be the D (6 bases). The CDR3 protein is CASSLFQGRVETQYF. The DNA of the CDR3 is TGTGCCAGCAGCTTATTCCAGGGGCGGGTGGAGACCCAGTACTTC.